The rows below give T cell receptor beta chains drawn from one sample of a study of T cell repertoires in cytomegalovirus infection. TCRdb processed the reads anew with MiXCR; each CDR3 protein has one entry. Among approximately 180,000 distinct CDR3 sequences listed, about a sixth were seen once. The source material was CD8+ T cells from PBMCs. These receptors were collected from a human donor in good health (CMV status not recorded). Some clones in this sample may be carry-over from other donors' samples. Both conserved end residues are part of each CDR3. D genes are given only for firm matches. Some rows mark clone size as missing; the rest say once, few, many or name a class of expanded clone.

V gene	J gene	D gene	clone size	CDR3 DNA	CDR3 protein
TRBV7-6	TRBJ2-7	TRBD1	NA	TGTGCCAGCAGCCTTCCTGGGACAGGGAACCACGAGCAGTACTTC	CASSLPGTGNHEQYF
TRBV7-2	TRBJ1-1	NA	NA	TGTGCCAGCAGCTTCCGGGCTAAGAACACTGAAGCTTTCTTT	CASSFRAKNTEAFF
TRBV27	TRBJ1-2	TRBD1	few	TGTGCCACTACTTCAGGGGGGCAGGGTGGCTACACCTTC	CATTSGGQGGYTF
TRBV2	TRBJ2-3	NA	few	TGTGCCAGCAGTGAAGGAAGGGTCACAGATACGCAGTATTTT	CASSEGRVTDTQYF
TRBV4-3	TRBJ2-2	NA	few	TGCGCCAGCAGCCAAGATCCACAGGGAATGAACACCGGGGAGCTGTTTTTT	CASSQDPQGMNTGELFF
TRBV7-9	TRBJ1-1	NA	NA	TGTGCCAGCAGCCAGACCTGGGAAGCTTTCTTT	CASSQTWEAFF
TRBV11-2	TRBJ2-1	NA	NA	TGTGCCAGCAGCTTAAGCGCAAGGGGTGACAATGAGCAGTTCTTC	CASSLSARGDNEQFF
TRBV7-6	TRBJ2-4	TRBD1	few	TGTGCCAGCAGCGCACAGACAGGGGCGGCCAAAAACATTCAGTACTTC	CASSAQTGAAKNIQYF
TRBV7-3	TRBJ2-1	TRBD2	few	TGTGCCAGCAGCTCCGGGACTAGCGGGGGGTCCTCTGATGAGCAGTTCTTC	CASSSGTSGGSSDEQFF
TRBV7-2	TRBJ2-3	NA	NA	TGTGCCAGCAGCTCCTTGGACAGCCCCCCGGATACGCAGTATTTT	CASSSLDSPPDTQYF
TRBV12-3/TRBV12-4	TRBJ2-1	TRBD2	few	TGTGCCAGCAGTTTCTTTGTCCAGCGGGGGAATATAAATGAGCAGTTCTTC	CASSFFVQRGNINEQFF
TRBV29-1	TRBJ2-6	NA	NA	TGCAGCGTACACACAGGGTCCGGGGCCAACGTCCTGACTTTC	CSVHTGSGANVLTF
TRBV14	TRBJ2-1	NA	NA	TGTGCCAGCAGCCAAGAGATCCAGGGAGGCGATGAGCAGTTCTTC	CASSQEIQGGDEQFF
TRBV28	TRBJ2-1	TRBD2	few	TGTGCCAGCAGTTTGCGGGGGGGGCATGAGCAGTTCTTC	CASSLRGGHEQFF
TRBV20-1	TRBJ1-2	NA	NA	TGCAGTGCTAGAGAATTCAGCTATGGCTACACCTTC	CSAREFSYGYTF
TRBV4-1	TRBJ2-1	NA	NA	TGCGCCAGCAGCCAAGCACGGGTAGGCTACAATGAGCAGTTCTTC	CASSQARVGYNEQFF
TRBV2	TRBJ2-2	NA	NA	TGTGCCAGCAGTAAGGGCCTAAACACCGGGGAGCTGTTTTTT	CASSKGLNTGELFF
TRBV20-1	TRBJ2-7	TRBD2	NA	TGCAGTGCTACCCAAGGAGGGACTAGCCCCTACGAGCAGTACTTC	CSATQGGTSPYEQYF
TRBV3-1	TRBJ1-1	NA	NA	TGTGCCAGCAGCCTTCCCGGGGCCGTGAACACTGAAGCTTTCTTT	CASSLPGAVNTEAFF
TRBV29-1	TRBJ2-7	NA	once	TGCAGCGTTGAAGGAGATAGGGCCACCTACGAGCAGTACTTC	CSVEGDRATYEQYF
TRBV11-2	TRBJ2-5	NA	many	TGTGCCAGCAGCTCTTGGCATAAACAGGAAGGGGGACAAGAGACCCAGTACTTC	CASSSWHKQEGGQETQYF
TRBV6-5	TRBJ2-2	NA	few	TGTGCCAGCAGTTACTCGATGGTAACCGGGGAGCTGTTTTTT	CASSYSMVTGELFF
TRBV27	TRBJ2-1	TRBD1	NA	TGTGCCAGCAGTTCCGATAGGGGACAGGGGGCCTACAATGAGCAGTTCTTC	CASSSDRGQGAYNEQFF
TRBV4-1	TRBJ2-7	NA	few	TGCGCCAGCAGCCAGCATCGGACTTCCTACGAGCAGTACTTC	CASSQHRTSYEQYF
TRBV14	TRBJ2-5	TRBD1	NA	TGTGCCAGCAGTTTCGACAGGGAGTACCAAGAGACCCAGTACTTC	CASSFDREYQETQYF
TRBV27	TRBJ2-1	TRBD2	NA	TGTGCCAGCAGTTTTGTCCCACTAGCGGGGGATGAGCAGTTCTTC	CASSFVPLAGDEQFF